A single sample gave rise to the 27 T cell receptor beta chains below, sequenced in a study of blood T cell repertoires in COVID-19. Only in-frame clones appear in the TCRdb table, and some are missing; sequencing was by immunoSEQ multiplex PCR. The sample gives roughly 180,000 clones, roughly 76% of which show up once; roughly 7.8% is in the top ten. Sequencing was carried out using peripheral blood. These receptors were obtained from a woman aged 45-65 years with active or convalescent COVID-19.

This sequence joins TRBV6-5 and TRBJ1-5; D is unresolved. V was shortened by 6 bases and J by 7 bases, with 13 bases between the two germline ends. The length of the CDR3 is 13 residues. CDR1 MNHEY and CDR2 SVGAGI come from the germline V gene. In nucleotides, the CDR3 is TGTGCCAGCAGCATCAGAGGCGGGCAGCCCCAGCATTTT. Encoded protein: CASSIRGGQPQHF.

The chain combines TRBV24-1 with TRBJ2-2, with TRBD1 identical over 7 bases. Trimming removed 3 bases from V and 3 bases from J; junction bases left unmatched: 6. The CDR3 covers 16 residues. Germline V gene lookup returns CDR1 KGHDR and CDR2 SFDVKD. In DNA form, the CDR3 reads TGTGCCACCAGTGATCGGGACAGAGGGGACACCGGGGAGCTGTTTTTT. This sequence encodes CATSDRDRGDTGELFF.

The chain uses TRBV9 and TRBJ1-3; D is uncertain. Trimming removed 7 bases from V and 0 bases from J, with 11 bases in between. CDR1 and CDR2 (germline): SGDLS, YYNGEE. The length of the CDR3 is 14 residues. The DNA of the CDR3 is TGTGCCAGCGCAAACACCTTCTCTGGAAACACCATATATTTT. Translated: CASANTFSGNTIYF.

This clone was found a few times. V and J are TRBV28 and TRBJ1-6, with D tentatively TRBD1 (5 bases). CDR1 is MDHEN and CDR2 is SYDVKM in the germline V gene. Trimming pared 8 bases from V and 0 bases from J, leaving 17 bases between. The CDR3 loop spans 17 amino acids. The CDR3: CASCGGGPGSYNSPLHF. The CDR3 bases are TGTGCCAGCTGCGGGGGTGGGCCGGGCTCCTATAATTCACCCCTCCACTTT.

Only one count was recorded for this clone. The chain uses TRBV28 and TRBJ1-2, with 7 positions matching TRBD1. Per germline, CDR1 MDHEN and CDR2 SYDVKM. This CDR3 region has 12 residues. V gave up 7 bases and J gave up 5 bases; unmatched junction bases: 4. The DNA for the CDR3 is TGTGCCAGCAAGGGACAGTTATATGGCTACACCTTC. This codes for CASKGQLYGYTF.

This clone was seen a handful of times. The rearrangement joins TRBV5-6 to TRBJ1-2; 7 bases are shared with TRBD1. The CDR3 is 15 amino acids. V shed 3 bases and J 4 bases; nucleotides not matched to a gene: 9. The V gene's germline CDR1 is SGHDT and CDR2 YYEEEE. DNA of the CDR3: TGTGCCAGCAGCTCCCTTACAGGGGTTGGCTATGGCTACACCTTC. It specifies CASSSLTGVGYGYTF.

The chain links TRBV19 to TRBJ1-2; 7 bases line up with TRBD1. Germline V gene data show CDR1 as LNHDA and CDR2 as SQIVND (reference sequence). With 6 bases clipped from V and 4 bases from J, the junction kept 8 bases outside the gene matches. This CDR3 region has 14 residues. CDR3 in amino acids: CASSMGNRGYGYTF. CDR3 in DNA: TGTGCCAGTAGCATGGGAAACAGGGGCTATGGCTACACCTTC.

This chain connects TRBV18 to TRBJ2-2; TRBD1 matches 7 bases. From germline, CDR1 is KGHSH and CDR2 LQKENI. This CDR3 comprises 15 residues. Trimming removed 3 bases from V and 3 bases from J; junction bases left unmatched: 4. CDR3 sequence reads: CASSPDRLDTGELFF. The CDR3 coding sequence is TGTGCCAGCTCACCGGACAGGTTGGACACCGGGGAGCTGTTTTTT.

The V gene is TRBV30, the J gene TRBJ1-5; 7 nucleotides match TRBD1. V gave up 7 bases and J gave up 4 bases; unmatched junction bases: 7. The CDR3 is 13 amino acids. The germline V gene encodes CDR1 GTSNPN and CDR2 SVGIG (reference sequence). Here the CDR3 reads CASDREGNQPQHF. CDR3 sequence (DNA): TGTGCCTCTGACAGGGAAGGGAATCAGCCCCAGCATTTT.

CDR3 residues: CASSGDRGQGYGYTF. DNA for the CDR3: TGTGCCAGCAGCGGAGACAGGGGGCAGGGCTATGGCTACACCTTC. V and J are TRBV7-2 and TRBJ1-2; 10 nucleotides line up with TRBD1. Germline values: CDR1 SGHTA, CDR2 FQGNSA. The CDR3 is made up of 15 amino acids. With V trimmed by 5 bases and J by 4 bases, 7 bases remained unmatched.

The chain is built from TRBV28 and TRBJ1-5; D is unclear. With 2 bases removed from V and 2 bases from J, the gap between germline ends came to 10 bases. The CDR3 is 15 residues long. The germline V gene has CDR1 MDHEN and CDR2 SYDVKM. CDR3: CASSLGRGGNQPQHF. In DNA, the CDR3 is TGTGCCAGCAGTTTAGGCCGCGGGGGCAATCAGCCCCAGCATTTT.

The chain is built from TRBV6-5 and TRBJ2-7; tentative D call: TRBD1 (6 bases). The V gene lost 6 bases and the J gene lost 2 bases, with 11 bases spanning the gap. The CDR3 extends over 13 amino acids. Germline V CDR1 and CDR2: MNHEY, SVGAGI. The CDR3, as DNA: TGTGCCAGCAGCAGGGGACCAACCTACGAGCAGTACTTC. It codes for CASSRGPTYEQYF.

The CDR3 reads CAWSVRDSISGELFF. The CDR3 DNA reads as TGTGCCTGGAGTGTACGGGACAGCATCTCCGGGGAGCTGTTTTTT. V is TRBV30 and J is TRBJ2-2; 7 bases agree with TRBD1. Trimming at V came to 0 bases and at J to 6 bases, leaving 7 bases not matched to a gene. CDR3 length: 15 residues. In germline, CDR1 is GTSNPN, CDR2 SVGIG (reference sequence).

CDR3 residues: CASSRESTGELFF. The DNA of the CDR3 is TGTGCCAGCAGTCGGGAATCCACCGGGGAGCTGTTTTTT. This chain connects TRBV25-1 to TRBJ2-2; D is possibly TRBD2 (5 bases). With 5 bases removed from V and 4 bases from J, the gap between germline ends came to 8 bases. Germline-derived CDR1 and CDR2 are MGHDK and SYGVNS. CDR3 length: 13 amino acids.

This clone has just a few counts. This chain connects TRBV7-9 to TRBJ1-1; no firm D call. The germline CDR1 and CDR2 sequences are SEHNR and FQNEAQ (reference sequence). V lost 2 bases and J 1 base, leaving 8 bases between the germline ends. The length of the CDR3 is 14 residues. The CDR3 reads CASSLMAGNTEAFF. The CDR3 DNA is TGTGCCAGCAGCTTAATGGCAGGGAACACTGAAGCTTTCTTT.

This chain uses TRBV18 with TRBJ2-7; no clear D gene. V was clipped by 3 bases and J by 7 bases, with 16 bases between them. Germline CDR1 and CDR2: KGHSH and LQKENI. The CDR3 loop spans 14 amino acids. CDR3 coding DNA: TGTGCCAGCTCACCTATCCCGCGGAGTGGGGAGCAGTACTTC. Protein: CASSPIPRSGEQYF.

In DNA form, the CDR3 reads TGTGCCTGGAGTAGCGCAGGGCTCAATGAGCAGTTCTTC. This sequence encodes CAWSSAGLNEQFF. The genes are TRBV30 and TRBJ2-1, with D maybe TRBD1 (5 bases). The CDR3 spans 13 residues. CDR1 is GTSNPN and CDR2 is SVGIG in the germline V gene (reference sequence). With 2 bases removed from V and 6 bases from J, the gap between germline ends came to 11 bases.

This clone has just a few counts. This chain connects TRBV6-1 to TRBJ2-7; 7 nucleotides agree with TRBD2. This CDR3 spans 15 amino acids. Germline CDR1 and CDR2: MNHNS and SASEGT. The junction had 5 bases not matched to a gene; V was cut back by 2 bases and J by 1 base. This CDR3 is CASSERGSGSYEQYF. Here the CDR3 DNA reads TGTGCCAGCAGTGAAAGGGGTAGCGGGTCCTACGAGCAGTACTTC.

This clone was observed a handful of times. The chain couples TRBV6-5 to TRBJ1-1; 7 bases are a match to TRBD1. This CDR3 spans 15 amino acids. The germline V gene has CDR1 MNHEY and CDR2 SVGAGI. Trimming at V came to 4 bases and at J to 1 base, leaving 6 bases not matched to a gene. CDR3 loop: CASSSNYRGNTEAFF. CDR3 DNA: TGTGCCAGCAGTTCCAACTACAGGGGGAACACTGAAGCTTTCTTT.

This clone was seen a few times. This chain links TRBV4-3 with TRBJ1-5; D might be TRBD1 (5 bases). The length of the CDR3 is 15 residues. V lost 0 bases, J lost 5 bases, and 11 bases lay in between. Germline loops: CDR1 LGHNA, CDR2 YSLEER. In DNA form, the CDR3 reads TGCGCCAGCAGCCAAGATGGGGGGGTCGATCAGCCCCAGCATTTT. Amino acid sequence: CASSQDGGVDQPQHF.

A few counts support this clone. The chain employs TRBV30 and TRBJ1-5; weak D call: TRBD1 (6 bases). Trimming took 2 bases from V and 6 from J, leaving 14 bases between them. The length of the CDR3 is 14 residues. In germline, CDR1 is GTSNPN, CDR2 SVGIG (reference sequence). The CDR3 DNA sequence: TGTGCCTGGAGTTCTACAGGGTTCCTTCAGCCCCAGCATTTT. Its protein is CAWSSTGFLQPQHF.

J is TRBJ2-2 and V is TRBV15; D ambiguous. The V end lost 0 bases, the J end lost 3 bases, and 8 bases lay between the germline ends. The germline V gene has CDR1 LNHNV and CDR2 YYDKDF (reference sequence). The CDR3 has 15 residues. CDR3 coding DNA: TGTGCCACCAGCAGAGAGCTTATAGACACCGGGGAGCTGTTTTTT. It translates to CATSRELIDTGELFF.

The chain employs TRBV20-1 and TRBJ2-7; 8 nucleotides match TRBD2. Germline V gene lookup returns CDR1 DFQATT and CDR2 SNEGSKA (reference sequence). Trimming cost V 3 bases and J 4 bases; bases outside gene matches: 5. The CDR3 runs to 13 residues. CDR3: CSASTSGRYEQYF. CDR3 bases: TGCAGTGCTAGTACTAGCGGCCGGTACGAGCAGTACTTC.

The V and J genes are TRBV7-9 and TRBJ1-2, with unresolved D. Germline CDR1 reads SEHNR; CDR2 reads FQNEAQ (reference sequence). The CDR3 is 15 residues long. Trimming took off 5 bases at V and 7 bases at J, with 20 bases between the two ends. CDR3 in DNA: TGTGCCAGCAGCCCCTTTGAAGCGGGTAAGCGTGGCTACACCTTC. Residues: CASSPFEAGKRGYTF.

DNA for the CDR3: TGCGCCAGCAGCTTGCAGGGCCTCAATGAGCAGTTCTTC. The encoded protein is CASSLQGLNEQFF. The gene calls are TRBV5-1 and TRBJ2-1, with D possibly being TRBD1 (5 bases). This CDR3 has 13 amino acids. Trimming took off 1 base at V and 6 bases at J, with 8 bases between the two ends. Per the germline V gene, CDR1 is SGHRS and CDR2 is YFSETQ.

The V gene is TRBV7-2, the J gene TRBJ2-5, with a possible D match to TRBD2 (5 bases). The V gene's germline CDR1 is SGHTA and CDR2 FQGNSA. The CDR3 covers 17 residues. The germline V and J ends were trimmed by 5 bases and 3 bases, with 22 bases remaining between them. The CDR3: CASSAGPGYVGEETQYF. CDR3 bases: TGTGCCAGCAGCGCCGGTCCAGGTTATGTGGGAGAAGAGACCCAGTACTTC.

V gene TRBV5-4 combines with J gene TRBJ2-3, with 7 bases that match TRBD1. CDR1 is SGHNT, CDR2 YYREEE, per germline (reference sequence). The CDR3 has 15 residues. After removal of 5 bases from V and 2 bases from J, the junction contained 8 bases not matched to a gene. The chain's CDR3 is CASRPTGVNTDTQYF. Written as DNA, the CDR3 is TGTGCCAGCAGACCCACAGGGGTCAACACAGATACGCAGTATTTT. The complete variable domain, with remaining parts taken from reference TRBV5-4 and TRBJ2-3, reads ETGVTQSPTHLIKTRGQQVTLRCSSQSGHNTVSWYQQALGQGPQFIFQYYREEENGRGNFPPRFSGLQFPNYSSELNVNALELDDSALYLCASRPTGVNTDTQYFGPGTRLTVL.